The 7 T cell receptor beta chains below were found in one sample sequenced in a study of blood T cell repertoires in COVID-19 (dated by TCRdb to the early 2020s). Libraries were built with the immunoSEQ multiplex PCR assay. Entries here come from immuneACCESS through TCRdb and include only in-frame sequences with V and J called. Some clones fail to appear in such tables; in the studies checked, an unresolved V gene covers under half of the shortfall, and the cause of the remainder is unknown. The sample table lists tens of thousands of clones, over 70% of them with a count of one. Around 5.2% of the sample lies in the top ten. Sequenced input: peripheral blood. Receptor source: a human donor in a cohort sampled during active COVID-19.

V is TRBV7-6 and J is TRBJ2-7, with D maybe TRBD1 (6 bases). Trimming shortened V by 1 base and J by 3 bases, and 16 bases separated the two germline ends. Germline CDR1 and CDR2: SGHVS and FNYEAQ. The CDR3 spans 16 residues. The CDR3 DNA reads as TGTGCCAGCAGCTTAGGACCCAGGGGATCTTTCTACGAGCAGTACTTC. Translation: CASSLGPRGSFYEQYF. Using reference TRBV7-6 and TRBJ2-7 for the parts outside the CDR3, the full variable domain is GAGVSQSPRYKVTKRGQDVALRCDPISGHVSLYWYRQALGQGPEFLTYFNYEAQQDKSGLPNDRFSAERPEGSISTLTIQRTEQRDSAMYRCASSLGPRGSFYEQYFGPGTRLTVT.

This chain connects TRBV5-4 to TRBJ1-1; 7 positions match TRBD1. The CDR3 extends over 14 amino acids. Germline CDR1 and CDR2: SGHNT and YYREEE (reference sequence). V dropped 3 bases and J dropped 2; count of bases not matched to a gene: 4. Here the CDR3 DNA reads TGTGCCAGCAGCTCCGGGACAGCAAACACTGAAGCTTTCTTT. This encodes CASSSGTANTEAFF.

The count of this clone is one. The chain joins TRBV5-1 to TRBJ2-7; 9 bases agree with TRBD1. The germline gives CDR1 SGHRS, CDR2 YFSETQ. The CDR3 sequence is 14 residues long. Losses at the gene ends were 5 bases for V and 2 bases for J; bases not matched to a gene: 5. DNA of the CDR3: TGCGCCAGCAGAGGGCGACAGGGGGCCTACGAGCAGTACTTC. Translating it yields CASRGRQGAYEQYF.

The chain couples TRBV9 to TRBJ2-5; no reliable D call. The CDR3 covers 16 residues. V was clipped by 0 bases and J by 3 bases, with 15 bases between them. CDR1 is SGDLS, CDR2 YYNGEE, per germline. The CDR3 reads CASSVGFGWSEETQYF. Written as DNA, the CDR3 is TGTGCCAGCAGCGTAGGTTTTGGGTGGAGTGAAGAGACCCAGTACTTC.

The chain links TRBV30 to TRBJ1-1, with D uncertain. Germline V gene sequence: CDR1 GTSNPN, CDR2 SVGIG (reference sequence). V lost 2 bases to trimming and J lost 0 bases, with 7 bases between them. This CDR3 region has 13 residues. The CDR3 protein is CAWSLAMNTEAFF. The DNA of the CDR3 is TGTGCCTGGAGTCTAGCCATGAACACTGAAGCTTTCTTT. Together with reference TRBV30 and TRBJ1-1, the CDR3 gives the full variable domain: SQTIHQWPATLVQPVGSPLSLECTVEGTSNPNLYWYRQAAGRGLQLLFYSVGIGQISSEVPQNLSASRPQDRQFILSSKKLLLSDSGFYLCAWSLAMNTEAFFGQGTRLTVV.

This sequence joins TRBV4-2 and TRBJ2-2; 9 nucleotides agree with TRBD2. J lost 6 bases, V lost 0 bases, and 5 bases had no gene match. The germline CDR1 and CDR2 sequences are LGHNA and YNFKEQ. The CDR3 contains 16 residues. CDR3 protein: CASSQEVAGGPGELFF. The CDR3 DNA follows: TGTGCCAGCAGCCAAGAGGTCGCGGGGGGGCCCGGGGAGCTGTTTTTT.

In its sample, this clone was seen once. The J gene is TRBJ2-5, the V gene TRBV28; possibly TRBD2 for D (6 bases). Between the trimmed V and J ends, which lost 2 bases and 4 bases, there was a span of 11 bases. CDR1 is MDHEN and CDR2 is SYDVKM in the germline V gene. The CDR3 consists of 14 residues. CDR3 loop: CASSLAGLTETQYF. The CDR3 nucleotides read TGTGCCAGCAGTTTAGCGGGGTTGACAGAGACCCAGTACTTC.